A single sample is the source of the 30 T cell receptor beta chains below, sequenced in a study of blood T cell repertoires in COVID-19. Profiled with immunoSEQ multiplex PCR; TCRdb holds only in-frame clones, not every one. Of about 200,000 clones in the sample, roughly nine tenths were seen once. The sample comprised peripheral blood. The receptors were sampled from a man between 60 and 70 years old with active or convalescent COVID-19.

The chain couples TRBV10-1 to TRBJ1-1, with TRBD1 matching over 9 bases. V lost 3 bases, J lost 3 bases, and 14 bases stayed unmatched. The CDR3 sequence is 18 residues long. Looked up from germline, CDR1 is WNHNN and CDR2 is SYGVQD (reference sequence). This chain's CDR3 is CASSEGSGQGKRYTEAFF. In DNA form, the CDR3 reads TGCGCCAGCAGTGAAGGTTCGGGACAGGGAAAGAGGTACACTGAAGCTTTCTTT.

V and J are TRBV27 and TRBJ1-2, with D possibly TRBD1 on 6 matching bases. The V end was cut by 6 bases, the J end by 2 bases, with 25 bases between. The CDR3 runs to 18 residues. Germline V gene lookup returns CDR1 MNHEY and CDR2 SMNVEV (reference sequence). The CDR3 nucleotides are TGTGCCAGCAGCCCAGAGCCTCGCAAAACAGGGTACAACTATGGCTACACCTTC. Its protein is CASSPEPRKTGYNYGYTF.

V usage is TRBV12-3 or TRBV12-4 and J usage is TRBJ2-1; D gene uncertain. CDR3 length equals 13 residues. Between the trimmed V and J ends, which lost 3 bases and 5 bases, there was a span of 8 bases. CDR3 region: CASSLAVNNEQFF. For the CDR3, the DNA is TGTGCCAGCAGTTTGGCAGTTAACAATGAGCAGTTCTTC.

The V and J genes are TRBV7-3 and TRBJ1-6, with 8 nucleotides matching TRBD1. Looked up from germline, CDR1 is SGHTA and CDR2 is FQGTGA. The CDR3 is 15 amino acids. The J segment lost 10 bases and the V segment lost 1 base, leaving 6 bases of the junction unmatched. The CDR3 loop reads CASSLSDRGGSPLHF. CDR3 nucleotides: TGTGCCAGCAGCTTAAGTGACAGGGGAGGATCACCCCTCCACTTT.

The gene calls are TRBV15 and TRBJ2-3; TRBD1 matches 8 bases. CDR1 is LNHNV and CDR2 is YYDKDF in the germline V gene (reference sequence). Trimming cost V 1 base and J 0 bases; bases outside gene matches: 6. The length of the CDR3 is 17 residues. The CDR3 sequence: CATSRGPQGASTDTQYF. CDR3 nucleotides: TGTGCCACCAGCAGAGGTCCCCAGGGGGCTAGCACAGATACGCAGTATTTT.

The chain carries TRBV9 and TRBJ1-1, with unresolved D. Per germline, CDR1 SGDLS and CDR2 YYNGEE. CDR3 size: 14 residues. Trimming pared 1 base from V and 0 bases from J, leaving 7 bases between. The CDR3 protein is CASSVIPLNTEAFF. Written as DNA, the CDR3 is TGTGCCAGCAGCGTAATCCCCTTGAACACTGAAGCTTTCTTT.

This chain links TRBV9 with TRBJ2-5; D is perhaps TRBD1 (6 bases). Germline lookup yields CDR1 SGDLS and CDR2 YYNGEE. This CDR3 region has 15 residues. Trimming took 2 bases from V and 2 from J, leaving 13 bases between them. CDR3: CASSVSVGQQETQYF. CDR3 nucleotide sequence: TGTGCCAGCAGCGTGTCCGTGGGACAACAAGAGACCCAGTACTTC.

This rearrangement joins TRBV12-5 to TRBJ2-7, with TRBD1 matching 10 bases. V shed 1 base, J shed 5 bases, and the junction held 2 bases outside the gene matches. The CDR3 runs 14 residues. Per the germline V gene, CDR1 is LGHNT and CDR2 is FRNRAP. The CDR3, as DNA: TGTGCTAGTGGTTTGGGGGACAGGGGCCACGAGCAGTACTTC. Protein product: CASGLGDRGHEQYF.

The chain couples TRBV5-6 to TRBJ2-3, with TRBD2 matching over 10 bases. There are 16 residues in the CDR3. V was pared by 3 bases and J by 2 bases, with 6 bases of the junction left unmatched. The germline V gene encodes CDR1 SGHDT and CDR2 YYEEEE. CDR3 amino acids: CASSSLTSGPTDTQYF. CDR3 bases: TGTGCCAGCAGCTCCCTGACTAGCGGGCCCACAGATACGCAGTATTTT. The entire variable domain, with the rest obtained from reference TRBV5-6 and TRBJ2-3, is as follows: DAGVTQSPTHLIKTRGQQVTLRCSPKSGHDTVSWYQQALGQGPQFIFQYYEEEERQRGNFPDRFSGHQFPNYSSELNVNALLLGDSALYLCASSSLTSGPTDTQYFGPGTRLTVL.

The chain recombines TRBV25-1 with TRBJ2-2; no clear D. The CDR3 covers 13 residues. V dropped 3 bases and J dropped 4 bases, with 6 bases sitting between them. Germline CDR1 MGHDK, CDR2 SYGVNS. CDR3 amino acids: CASSELGTGELFF. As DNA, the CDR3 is TGTGCCAGCAGTGAGCTAGGCACCGGGGAGCTGTTTTTT. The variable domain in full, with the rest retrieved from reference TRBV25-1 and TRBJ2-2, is EADIYQTPRYLVIGTGKKITLECSQTMGHDKMYWYQQDPGMELHLIHYSYGVNSTEKGDLSSESTVSRIRTEHFPLTLESARPSHTSQYLCASSELGTGELFFGEGSRLTVL.

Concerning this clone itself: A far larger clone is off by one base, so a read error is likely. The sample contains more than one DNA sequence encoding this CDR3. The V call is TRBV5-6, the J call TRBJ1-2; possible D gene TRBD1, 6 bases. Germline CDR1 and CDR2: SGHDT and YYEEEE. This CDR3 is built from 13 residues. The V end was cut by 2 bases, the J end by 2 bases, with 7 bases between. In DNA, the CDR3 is TGTGCCAGCAGCTTAGGACAGAACTATGGCTACACCTTC. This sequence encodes CASSLGQNYGYTF.

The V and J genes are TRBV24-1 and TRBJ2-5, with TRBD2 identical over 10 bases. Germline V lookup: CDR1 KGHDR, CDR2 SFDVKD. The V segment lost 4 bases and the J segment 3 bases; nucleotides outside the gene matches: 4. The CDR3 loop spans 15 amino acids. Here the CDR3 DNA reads TGTGCCACCAGTGACCCAACTAGCGGGAAAGAGACCCAGTACTTC. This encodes CATSDPTSGKETQYF.

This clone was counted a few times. The CDR3 nucleotides are TGTGCCAGCAGTCAGGGGACAGGGGCTGGCTACACCTTC. Its translation is CASSQGTGAGYTF. The V gene is TRBV6-5, the J gene TRBJ1-2; TRBD1 matches 10 bases. The junction had 4 bases not matched to a gene; V was cut back by 5 bases and J by 7 bases. Germline V gives CDR1 MNHEY, CDR2 SVGAGI. CDR3 length: 13 residues.

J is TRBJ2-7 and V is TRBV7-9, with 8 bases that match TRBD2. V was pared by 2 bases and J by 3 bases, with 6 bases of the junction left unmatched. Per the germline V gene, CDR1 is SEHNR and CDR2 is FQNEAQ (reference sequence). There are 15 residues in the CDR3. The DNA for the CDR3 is TGTGCCAGCAGCTTACCCCGGGGGGGGATCTACGAGCAGTACTTC. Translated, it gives CASSLPRGGIYEQYF.

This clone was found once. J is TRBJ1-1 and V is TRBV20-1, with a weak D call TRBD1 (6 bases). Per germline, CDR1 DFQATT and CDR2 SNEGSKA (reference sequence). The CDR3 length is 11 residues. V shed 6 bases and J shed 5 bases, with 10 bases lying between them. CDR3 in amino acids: CSAARGTEAFF. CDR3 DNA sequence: TGCAGTGCGGCCAGGGGAACTGAAGCTTTCTTT.

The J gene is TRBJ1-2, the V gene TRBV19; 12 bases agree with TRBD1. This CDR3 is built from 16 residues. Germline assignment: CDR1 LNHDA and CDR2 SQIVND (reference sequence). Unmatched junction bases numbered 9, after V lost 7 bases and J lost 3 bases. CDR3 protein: CASNSIGTGGDYGYTF. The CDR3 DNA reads TGTGCCAGTAACTCCATAGGGACAGGGGGCGACTATGGCTACACCTTC.

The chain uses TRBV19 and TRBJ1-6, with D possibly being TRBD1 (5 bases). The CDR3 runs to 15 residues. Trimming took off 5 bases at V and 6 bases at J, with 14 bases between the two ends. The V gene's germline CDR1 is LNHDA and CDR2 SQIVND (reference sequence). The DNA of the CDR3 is TGTGCCAGTAGTCCGGACACCCAAACTAATTCACCCCTCCACTTT. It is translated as CASSPDTQTNSPLHF. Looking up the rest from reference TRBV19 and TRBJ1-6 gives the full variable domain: DGGITQSPKYLFRKEGQNVTLSCEQNLNHDAMYWYRQDPGQGLRLIYYSQIVNDFQKGDIAEGYSVSREKKESFPLTVTSAQKNPTAFYLCASSPDTQTNSPLHFGNGTRLTVT.

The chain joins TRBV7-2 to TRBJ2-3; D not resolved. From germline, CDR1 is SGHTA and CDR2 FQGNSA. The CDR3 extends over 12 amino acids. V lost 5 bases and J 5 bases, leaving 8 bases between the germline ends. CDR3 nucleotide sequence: TGTGCCAGCAGCCAAACTCTAGATACGCAGTATTTT. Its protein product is CASSQTLDTQYF.

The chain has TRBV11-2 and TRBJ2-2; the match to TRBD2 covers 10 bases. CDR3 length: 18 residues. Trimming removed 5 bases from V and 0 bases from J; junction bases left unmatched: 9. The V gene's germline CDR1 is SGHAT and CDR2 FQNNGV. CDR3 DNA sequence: TGTGCCAGCAGCCGGGGACTAGCGCTCCGCGCGAACACCGGGGAGCTGTTTTTT. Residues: CASSRGLALRANTGELFF.

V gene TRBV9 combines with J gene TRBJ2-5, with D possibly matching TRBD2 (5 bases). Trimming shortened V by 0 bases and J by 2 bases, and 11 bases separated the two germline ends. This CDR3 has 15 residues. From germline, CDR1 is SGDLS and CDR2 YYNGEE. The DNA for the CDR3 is TGTGCCAGCAGCGTAGATGGCGGACTTCAAGAGACCCAGTACTTC. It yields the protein CASSVDGGLQETQYF.

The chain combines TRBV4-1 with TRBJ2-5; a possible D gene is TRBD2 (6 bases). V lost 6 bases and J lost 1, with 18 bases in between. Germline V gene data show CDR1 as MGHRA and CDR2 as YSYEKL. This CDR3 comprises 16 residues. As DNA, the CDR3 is TGCGCCAGCAGTGGCGGGACCACGGGTCTCCAAGAGACCCAGTACTTC. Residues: CASSGGTTGLQETQYF.

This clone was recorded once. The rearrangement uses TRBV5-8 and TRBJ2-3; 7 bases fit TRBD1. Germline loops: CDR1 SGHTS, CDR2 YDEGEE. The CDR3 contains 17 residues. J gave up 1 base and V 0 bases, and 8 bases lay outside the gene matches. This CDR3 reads CASSLGLAGGRTDTQYF. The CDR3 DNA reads TGTGCCAGCAGCTTGGGTTTGGCAGGGGGTCGCACAGATACGCAGTATTTT.

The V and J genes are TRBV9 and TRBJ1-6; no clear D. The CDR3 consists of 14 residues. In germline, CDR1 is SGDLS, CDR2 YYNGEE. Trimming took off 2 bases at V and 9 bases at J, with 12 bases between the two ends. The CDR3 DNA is TGTGCCAGCAGCGTCGTTGGTCGGGGTTCACCCCTCCACTTT. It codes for CASSVVGRGSPLHF.

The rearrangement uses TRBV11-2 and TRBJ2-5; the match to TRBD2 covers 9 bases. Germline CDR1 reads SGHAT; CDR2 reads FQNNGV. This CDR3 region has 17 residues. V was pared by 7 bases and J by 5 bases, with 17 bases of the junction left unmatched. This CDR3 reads CASNPRLLAGGLETQYF. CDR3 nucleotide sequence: TGTGCCAGCAACCCCCGGTTACTGGCGGGGGGGCTCGAGACCCAGTACTTC.

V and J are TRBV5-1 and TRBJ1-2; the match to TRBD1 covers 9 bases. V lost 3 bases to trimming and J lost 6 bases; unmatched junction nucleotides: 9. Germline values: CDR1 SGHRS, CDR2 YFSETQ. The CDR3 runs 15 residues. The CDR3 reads CASSSTGGAGNGYTF. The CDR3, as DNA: TGCGCCAGCAGCTCTACAGGGGGCGCGGGGAATGGCTACACCTTC.

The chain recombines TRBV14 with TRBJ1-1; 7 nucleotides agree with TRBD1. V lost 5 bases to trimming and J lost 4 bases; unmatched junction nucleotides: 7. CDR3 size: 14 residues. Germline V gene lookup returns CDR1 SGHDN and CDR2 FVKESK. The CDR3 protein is CASSGQAAGTEAFF. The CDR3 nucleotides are TGTGCCAGCAGCGGACAGGCCGCGGGCACTGAAGCTTTCTTT.

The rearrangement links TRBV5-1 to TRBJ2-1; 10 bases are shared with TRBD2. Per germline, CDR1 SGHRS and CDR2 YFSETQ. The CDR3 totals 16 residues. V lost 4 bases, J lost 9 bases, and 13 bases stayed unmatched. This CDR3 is CASSETERGGRAEQFF. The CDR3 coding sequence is TGCGCCAGCAGCGAAACCGAGCGGGGGGGCCGCGCTGAGCAGTTCTTC.

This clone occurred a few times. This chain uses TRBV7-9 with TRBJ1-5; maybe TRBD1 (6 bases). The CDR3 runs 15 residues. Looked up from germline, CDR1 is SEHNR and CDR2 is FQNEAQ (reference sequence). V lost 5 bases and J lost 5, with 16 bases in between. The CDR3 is CASSLSGAGDQPQHF. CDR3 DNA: TGTGCCAGCAGCCTATCCGGTGCAGGGGATCAGCCCCAGCATTTT.

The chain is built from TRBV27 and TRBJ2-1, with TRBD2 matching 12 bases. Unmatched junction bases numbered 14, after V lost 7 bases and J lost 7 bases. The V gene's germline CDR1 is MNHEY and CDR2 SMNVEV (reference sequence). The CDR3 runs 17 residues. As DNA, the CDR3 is TGTGCCAGCACCCTCCTTTCGGTACTAGCGGGGGGAAATGAGCAGTTCTTC. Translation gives CASTLLSVLAGGNEQFF.

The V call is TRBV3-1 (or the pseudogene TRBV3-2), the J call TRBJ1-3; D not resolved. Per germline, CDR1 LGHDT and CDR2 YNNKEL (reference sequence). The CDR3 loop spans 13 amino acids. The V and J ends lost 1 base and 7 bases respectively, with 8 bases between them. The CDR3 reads CASSQAFSNTIYF. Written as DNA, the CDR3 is TGTGCCAGCAGCCAAGCCTTTAGTAACACCATATATTTT.